This record looks at one T cell receptor beta chain sequence and its context. Its antigen is unidentified. Assay used: immunoSEQ multiplex PCR; TCRdb lists only in-frame clones, some missing. Among more than 1.2 million clones listed, approximately 98.5% were seen once. The germline gives CDR1 MDHEN, CDR2 SYDVKM. The CDR3 is 12 residues long. V was clipped by 8 bases and J by 4 bases, with 12 bases between them. The sample comes from a study of shared clonotypes between healthy human individuals. Study as a whole: Each donor had three CD4 naive, three CD4 memory, two CD8 naive and one CD8 memory plate. General observations from the study: What rarefaction showed was incomplete sorted-subset sequencing despite large depth.

Those who donated were healthy HIV-negative adults, with no recent acute infections or vaccinations reported. CD45RA+ naive and CD45RA-negative memory subsets were separated from CD4+ cells. This sequence joins TRBV28 and TRBJ2-7; D could derive from TRBD1 or TRBD2 (5 bases each). What was sequenced was naive CD4+ T cells sorted from blood. Regarding subset: CD45RA+ positively selected. This sequence was found in a man in his thirties or forties in good health. Here the CDR3 DNA reads TGTGCCAGCCGGTCCGGGGCGTACGAGCAGTACTTC. It yields the protein CASRSGAYEQYF.